Listed below are T cell receptor beta chains from one sample, sequenced in a study of blood T cells in healthy people across ages. TCRdb re-derived calls from the 5' RACE reads in MiXCR, one entry per CDR3 protein. The table includes about 670,000 distinct CDR3 sequences, approximately 40% detected once. What was sequenced was blood. These receptors were collected from a man aged 80 or over in good health. CDR3s include the opening cysteine and the closing phenylalanine or tryptophan.

j_gene: TRBJ2-2
v_gene: TRBV19
CDR3aa: CASRLAGPTGELFF

j_gene: TRBJ1-6
v_gene: TRBV6-5
CDR3aa: CASSYSDRGSRNSPLHF

j_gene: TRBJ2-7
v_gene: TRBV6-2/TRBV6-3
CDR3aa: CANSRGQGMPYEQYF

j_gene: TRBJ1-6
v_gene: TRBV20-1
CDR3aa: CSARNTGTPNSPLHF

j_gene: TRBJ2-7
v_gene: TRBV10-3
CDR3aa: CAISRDGSYEQYF

j_gene: TRBJ2-7
v_gene: TRBV20-1
CDR3aa: CSATRSLAGGPGYEQYF

j_gene: TRBJ1-4
v_gene: TRBV6-2/TRBV6-3
CDR3aa: CATGVRREKLFF

j_gene: TRBJ2-7
v_gene: TRBV7-2
CDR3aa: CASSPRRSAYEQYF

j_gene: TRBJ2-5
v_gene: TRBV28
CDR3aa: CASRPTWTSEPQETQYF

j_gene: TRBJ2-5
v_gene: TRBV6-2/TRBV6-3
CDR3aa: CASSPGTRETQYF

j_gene: TRBJ2-1
v_gene: TRBV12-3/TRBV12-4
CDR3aa: CASGARGQEYNEQFF

j_gene: TRBJ2-7
v_gene: TRBV20-1
CDR3aa: CSARSTTSGSYKQYF

j_gene: TRBJ2-5
v_gene: TRBV7-6
CDR3aa: CASSLGTGGPQETQYF

j_gene: TRBJ2-1
v_gene: TRBV13
CDR3aa: CASSGPLYNEQFF

j_gene: TRBJ1-6
v_gene: TRBV28
CDR3aa: CASSQVDRGLGVRGSPLHF

j_gene: TRBJ2-5
v_gene: TRBV7-3
CDR3aa: CASSPGTSANEQYF

j_gene: TRBJ2-3
v_gene: TRBV7-9
CDR3aa: CASSPLGFGGVTDTQYF

j_gene: TRBJ2-5
v_gene: TRBV20-1
CDR3aa: CSASRTSGETQYF

j_gene: TRBJ2-3
v_gene: TRBV27
CDR3aa: CASSLSGTVRAGTQYF

j_gene: TRBJ2-1
v_gene: TRBV9
CDR3aa: CASSVDQAVNEQFF

j_gene: TRBJ2-7
v_gene: TRBV4-2
CDR3aa: CASSQDTRGEQYF

j_gene: TRBJ2-4
v_gene: TRBV7-2
CDR3aa: CASSARMAGLAKNIQYF

j_gene: TRBJ2-7
v_gene: TRBV7-2
CDR3aa: CASSFRGGLYEQYF

j_gene: TRBJ1-2
v_gene: TRBV20-1
CDR3aa: CSAQQGINYGYTF

j_gene: TRBJ2-3
v_gene: TRBV20-1
CDR3aa: CSALMGGSTDTQYF

j_gene: TRBJ1-4
v_gene: TRBV5-6
CDR3aa: CASSLVGRGSEKLFF

j_gene: TRBJ1-5
v_gene: TRBV20-1
CDR3aa: CSARDWSEQNSNQPQHF

j_gene: TRBJ2-5
v_gene: TRBV14
CDR3aa: CASSLLGQGETQYF

j_gene: TRBJ1-2
v_gene: TRBV29-1
CDR3aa: CSVGQGRYGYTF

j_gene: TRBJ2-7
v_gene: TRBV24-1
CDR3aa: CATSTGRSTRSYNEQYF

j_gene: TRBJ1-2
v_gene: TRBV20-1
CDR3aa: CSAGTRDGGYTF

j_gene: TRBJ2-3
v_gene: TRBV12-3/TRBV12-4
CDR3aa: CASNLGLAGTDTQYF

j_gene: TRBJ2-5
v_gene: TRBV7-9
CDR3aa: CASRKPGRTEGQETQYF

j_gene: TRBJ2-1
v_gene: TRBV10-1
CDR3aa: CASSGAGNEQFF

j_gene: TRBJ2-7
v_gene: TRBV5-1
CDR3aa: CASSWGGQGLSEQYF

j_gene: TRBJ2-7
v_gene: TRBV10-3
CDR3aa: CAISEADYYEQYF

j_gene: TRBJ1-2
v_gene: TRBV7-2
CDR3aa: CASSSWGASHGYTF

j_gene: -
v_gene: TRBV10-3
CDR3aa: CAISVYGNEQYF

j_gene: TRBJ1-6
v_gene: TRBV6-5
CDR3aa: CASYDRISPLHF

j_gene: TRBJ1-6
v_gene: TRBV18
CDR3aa: CASSPTVGNSPLHF

j_gene: TRBJ2-7
v_gene: TRBV7-2
CDR3aa: CASSSGLAGGLSSYEQYF